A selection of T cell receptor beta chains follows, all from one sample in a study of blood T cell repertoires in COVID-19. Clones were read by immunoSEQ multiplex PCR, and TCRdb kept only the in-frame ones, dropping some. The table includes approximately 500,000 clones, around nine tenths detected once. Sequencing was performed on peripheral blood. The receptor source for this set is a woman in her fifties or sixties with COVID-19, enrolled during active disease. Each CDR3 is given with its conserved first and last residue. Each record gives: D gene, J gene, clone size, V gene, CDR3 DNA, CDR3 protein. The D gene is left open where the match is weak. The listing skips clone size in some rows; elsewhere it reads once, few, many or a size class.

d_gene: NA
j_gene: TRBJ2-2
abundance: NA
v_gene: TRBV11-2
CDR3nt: TGTGCCAGCAGCCCGAACCCCGGGTTTGGCACCGGGGAGCTGTTTTTT
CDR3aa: CASSPNPGFGTGELFF

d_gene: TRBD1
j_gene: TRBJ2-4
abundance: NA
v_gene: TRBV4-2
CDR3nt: TGTGCCAGCAGCCAAGGCCGACAGGGGAGGAACATTCAGTACTTC
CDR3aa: CASSQGRQGRNIQYF

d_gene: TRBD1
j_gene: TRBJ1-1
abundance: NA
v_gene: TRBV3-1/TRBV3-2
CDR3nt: TGTGCCAGCAGCAATACAGGGGACACTGAAGCTTTCTTT
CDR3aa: CASSNTGDTEAFF

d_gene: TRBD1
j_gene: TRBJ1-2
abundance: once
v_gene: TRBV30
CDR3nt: TGTGCCTGGTCGGGACAGAACTATGGCTACACCTTC
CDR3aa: CAWSGQNYGYTF

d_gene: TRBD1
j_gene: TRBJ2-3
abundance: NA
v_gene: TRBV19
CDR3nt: TGTGCCAGTAGTCTCCGGGACAGGGCCCCAGATACGCAGTATTTT
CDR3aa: CASSLRDRAPDTQYF

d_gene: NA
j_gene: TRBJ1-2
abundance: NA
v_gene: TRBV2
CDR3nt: TGTGCCAGCAGTGGGCCGACAGTCGAATTAGCTAACTATGGCTACACCTTC
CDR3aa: CASSGPTVELANYGYTF

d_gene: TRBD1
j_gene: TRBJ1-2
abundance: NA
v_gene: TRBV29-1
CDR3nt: TGCAGCGCCGGGACAGGAATTAACTATGGCTACACCTTC
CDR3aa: CSAGTGINYGYTF

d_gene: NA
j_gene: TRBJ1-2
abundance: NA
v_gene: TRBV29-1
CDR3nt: TGCAGCGTCCGGAACAGTTATTATGGCTACACCTTC
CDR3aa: CSVRNSYYGYTF

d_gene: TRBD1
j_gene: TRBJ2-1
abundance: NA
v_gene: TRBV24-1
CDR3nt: TGTGCCACCCCAGGGGGGACAGGCTCGGGCAATGAGCAGTTCTTC
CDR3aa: CATPGGTGSGNEQFF

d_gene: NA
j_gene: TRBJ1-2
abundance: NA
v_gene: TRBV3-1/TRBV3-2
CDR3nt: TGTGCCAGCAGCCAAGTTTCTGTTAACTATGGCTACACCTTC
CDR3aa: CASSQVSVNYGYTF

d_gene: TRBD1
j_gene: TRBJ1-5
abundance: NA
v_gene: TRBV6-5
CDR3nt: TGTGCCAGCATGACAGGGAAGAATCAGCCCCAGCATTTT
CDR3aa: CASMTGKNQPQHF

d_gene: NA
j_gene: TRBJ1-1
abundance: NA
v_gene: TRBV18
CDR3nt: TGTGCCAGCTCACCCAGACACACTGACACTGAAGCTTTCTTT
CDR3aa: CASSPRHTDTEAFF

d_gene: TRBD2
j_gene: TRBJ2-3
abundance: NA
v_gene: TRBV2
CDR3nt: TGTGCCAGCAGTCAAGTATGGGGGGGAGGTACAGATACGCAGTATTTT
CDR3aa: CASSQVWGGGTDTQYF

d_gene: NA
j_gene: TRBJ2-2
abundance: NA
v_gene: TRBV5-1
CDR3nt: TGCGCCAGCAGGATCGAAGTAGTGAACACCGGGGAGCTGTTTTTT
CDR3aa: CASRIEVVNTGELFF

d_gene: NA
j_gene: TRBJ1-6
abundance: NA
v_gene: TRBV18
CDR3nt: TGTGCCAGCTCACCCTCCTCTAATTCACCCCTCCACTTT
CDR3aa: CASSPSSNSPLHF

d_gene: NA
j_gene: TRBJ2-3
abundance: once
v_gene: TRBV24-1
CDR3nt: TGTGCCACCAGTGGATCTATGGCAGATACGCAGTATTTT
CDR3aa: CATSGSMADTQYF

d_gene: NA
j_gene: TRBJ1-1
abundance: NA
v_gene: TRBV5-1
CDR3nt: TGCGCCAGCAGCTTGGAGAGTGAAGCTTTCTTT
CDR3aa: CASSLESEAFF

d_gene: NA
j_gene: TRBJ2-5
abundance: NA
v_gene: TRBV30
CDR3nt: TGTGCCTGGGGTCTGGGCGGGGGCGGGGAGACCCAGTACTTC
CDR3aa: CAWGLGGGGETQYF

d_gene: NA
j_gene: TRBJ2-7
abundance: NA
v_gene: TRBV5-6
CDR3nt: TGTGCCAGCAGCGTGACAGTTTCCTACGAGCAGTACTTC
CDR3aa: CASSVTVSYEQYF

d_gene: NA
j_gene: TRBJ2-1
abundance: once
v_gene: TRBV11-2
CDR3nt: TGTGCCAGCAGCCACGGGACAACTGAGCAGTTCTTC
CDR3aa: CASSHGTTEQFF

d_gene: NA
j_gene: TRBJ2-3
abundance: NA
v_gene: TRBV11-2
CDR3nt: TGTGCCAGCAGCCAGCAGACTAGCACAGATACGCAGTATTTT
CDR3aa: CASSQQTSTDTQYF

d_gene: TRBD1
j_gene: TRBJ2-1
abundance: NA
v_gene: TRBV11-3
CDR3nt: TGTGCCAGCAGCCGGACAGGGGTGAGGAACAATGAGCAGTTCTTC
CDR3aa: CASSRTGVRNNEQFF

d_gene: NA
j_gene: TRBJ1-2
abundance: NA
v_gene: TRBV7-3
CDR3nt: TGTGCCAGCAGCATAAAGGCAGGCTATGGCTACACCTTC
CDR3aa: CASSIKAGYGYTF

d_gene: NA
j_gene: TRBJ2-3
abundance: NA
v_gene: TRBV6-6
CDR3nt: TGTGCCAGCAGTTACTCGGAGCAGCCCACAGATACGCAGTATTTT
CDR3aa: CASSYSEQPTDTQYF

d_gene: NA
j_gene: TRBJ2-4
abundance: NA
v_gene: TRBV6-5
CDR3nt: TGTGCCAGCACCTCTAGCGCGGGAAACATTCAGTACTTC
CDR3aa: CASTSSAGNIQYF

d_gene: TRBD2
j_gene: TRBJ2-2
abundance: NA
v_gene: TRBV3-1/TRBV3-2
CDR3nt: TGTGCCAGCAGCCGAGGGGCGGGGGGCAAAACCGGGGAGCTGTTTTTT
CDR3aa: CASSRGAGGKTGELFF

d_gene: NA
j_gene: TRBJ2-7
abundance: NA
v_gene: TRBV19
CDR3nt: TGTGCCAGTAGTCCCGACAGGGAGGCCGAGCAGTACTTC
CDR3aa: CASSPDREAEQYF

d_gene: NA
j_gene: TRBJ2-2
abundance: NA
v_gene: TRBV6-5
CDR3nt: TGTGCCAGCAGTCCCCAGCGAGTCGGGGAGCTGTTTTTT
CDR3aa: CASSPQRVGELFF

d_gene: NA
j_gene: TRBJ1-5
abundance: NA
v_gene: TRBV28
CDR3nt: TGTGCCAGCAGTTTATCGAGGAGTTTGAGCAATCAGCCCCAGCATTTT
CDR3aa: CASSLSRSLSNQPQHF

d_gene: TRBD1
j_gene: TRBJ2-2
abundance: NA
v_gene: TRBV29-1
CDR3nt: TGCAGCGTCACCGGGACAGTGAACACCGGGGAGCTGTTTTTT
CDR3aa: CSVTGTVNTGELFF

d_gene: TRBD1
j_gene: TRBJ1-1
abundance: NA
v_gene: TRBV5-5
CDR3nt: TGTGCCAGCAGCTCTGGCAGGACAGGGGGCACTGAAGCTTTCTTT
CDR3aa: CASSSGRTGGTEAFF

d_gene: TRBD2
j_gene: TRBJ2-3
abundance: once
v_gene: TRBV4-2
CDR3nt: TGTGCCAGCAGTACTAGCGGGGGGGCGTGGACAGATACGCAGTATTTT
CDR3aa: CASSTSGGAWTDTQYF

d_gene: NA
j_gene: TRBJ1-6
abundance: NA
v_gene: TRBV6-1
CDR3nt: TGTGCCAGCAGTGAAGCAGGGGGTTGGGGGGGGAATTCACCCCTCCACTTT
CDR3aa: CASSEAGGWGGNSPLHF

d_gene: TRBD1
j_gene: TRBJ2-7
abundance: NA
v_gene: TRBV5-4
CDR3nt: TGTGCCAGCAGCTTAAGGACAGGGGGCAGGTACGAGCAGTACTTC
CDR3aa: CASSLRTGGRYEQYF